The next 11 T cell receptor beta chains were all read from a single sample in a study of blood T cells in healthy people across ages. With a J-beta primer mix and a sample-barcoded 5' primer, a second PCR ran roughly 6 to 11 cycles. MiXCR, applied by TCRdb to the 5' RACE reads, yields one record per CDR3 protein. Among about 1.1 million distinct CDR3 sequences listed, 35% to 40% were seen once. Specimen: blood. The origin of the receptors is a young man in good health.

This clonotype showed up many times. CDR3 coding DNA: TGCAGCGTAGTGGACAGGGTGGGACAAGAGACCCAGTACTTC. Its protein product is CSVVDRVGQETQYF. The chain carries TRBV29-1 and TRBJ2-5; 8 positions agree with TRBD1. The length of the CDR3 is 14 residues. Trimming cost V 6 bases and J 2 bases; bases outside gene matches: 8. The germline V gene encodes CDR1 SQVTM and CDR2 ANQGSEA. Full variable domain (remainder filled in from reference TRBV29-1 and TRBJ2-5): SAVISQKPSRDICQRGTSLTIQCQVDSQVTMMFWYRQQPGQSLTLIATANQGSEATYESGFVIDKFPISRPNLTFSTLTVSNMSPEDSSIYLCSVVDRVGQETQYFGPGTRLLVL.

The sample holds a few counts of this clonotype. This chain links TRBV12-5 with TRBJ2-1; D might be TRBD1 or TRBD2, each matching 5 bases. The CDR3 runs 11 residues. V lost 2 bases and J lost 10, with 6 bases in between. The V gene's germline CDR1 is LGHNT and CDR2 FRNRAP. CDR3 nucleotide sequence: TGTGCTAGTGGTTTGTGGGACGAGCAGTTCTTC. It yields the protein CASGLWDEQFF.

The chain has TRBV3-1 and TRBJ1-2, with D unclear. The CDR3 is 16 amino acids. The V and J ends lost 7 bases and 0 bases respectively, with 18 bases between them. Germline V gives CDR1 LGHDT, CDR2 YNNKEL (reference sequence). CDR3 sequence reads: CASTTNPSGANYGYTF. The CDR3 DNA follows: TGTGCCAGCACCACCAACCCGTCCGGGGCTAACTATGGCTACACCTTC.

V is TRBV3-1 and J is TRBJ2-1, with D hard to call. Germline values: CDR1 LGHDT, CDR2 YNNKEL (reference sequence). Between the trimmed V and J ends, which lost 6 bases and 0 bases, there was a span of 15 bases. The CDR3 runs to 16 residues. The CDR3 region is CASSTTRGSSYNEQFF. Written as DNA, the CDR3 is TGTGCCAGCAGTACTACCCGAGGTAGCTCCTACAATGAGCAGTTCTTC.

The chain has TRBV29-1 and TRBJ1-2; 8 bases agree with TRBD1. The V gene's germline CDR1 is SQVTM and CDR2 ANQGSEA. Trimming at V came to 6 bases and at J to 4 bases, leaving 7 bases not matched to a gene. The CDR3 extends over 13 amino acids. The DNA for the CDR3 is TGCAGCGTACGTCCCCAGGGGGCCTATGGCTACACCTTC. Protein: CSVRPQGAYGYTF. Full variable domain (rest looked up from reference TRBV29-1 and TRBJ1-2): SAVISQKPSRDICQRGTSLTIQCQVDSQVTMMFWYRQQPGQSLTLIATANQGSEATYESGFVIDKFPISRPNLTFSTLTVSNMSPEDSSIYLCSVRPQGAYGYTFGSGTRLTVV.

V is TRBV20-1 and J is TRBJ1-1, with 8 bases identical to TRBD1. This CDR3 has 14 amino acids. The J segment lost 6 bases and the V segment lost 0 bases, leaving 6 bases of the junction unmatched. Germline assignment: CDR1 DFQATT and CDR2 SNEGSKA (reference sequence). CDR3 sequence reads: CSARDGQGNAEAFF. The CDR3 bases are TGCAGTGCTAGAGACGGACAGGGAAATGCTGAAGCTTTCTTT.

The chain couples TRBV7-4 to TRBJ1-5, with D perhaps matching TRBD1 (6 bases). This CDR3 contains 16 residues. The germline CDR1 and CDR2 sequences are SGHVT and SQSDAQ. The germline V and J ends were trimmed by 8 bases and 6 bases, with 23 bases remaining between them. CDR3 region: CASRHRGGGFGQPQHF. DNA of the CDR3: TGTGCCAGCCGTCATCGGGGGGGCGGGTTTGGTCAGCCCCAGCATTTT.

This clonotype has a single count. The chain uses TRBV6-6 and TRBJ1-1; no firm D call. This CDR3 region has 13 residues. Germline CDR1 is MNHNY and CDR2 is SVGAGI (reference sequence). The V end lost 8 bases, the J end lost 3 bases, and 13 bases lay between the germline ends. Here the CDR3 reads CASLRTFDTEAFF. The CDR3 DNA sequence: TGTGCCAGCTTACGGACCTTTGACACTGAAGCTTTCTTT.

This clonotype occurred once. This chain joins TRBV28 and TRBJ2-5, with a tentative D call TRBD1 (6 bases). V lost 7 bases and J lost 7, with 16 bases in between. The CDR3 is made up of 13 amino acids. Germline CDR1 reads MDHEN; CDR2 reads SYDVKM. CDR3 sequence reads: CASTTGSVGTQYF. For the CDR3, the DNA is TGTGCCAGCACCACAGGGTCTGTAGGGACCCAGTACTTC.

There are many counts of this clonotype. The chain employs TRBV25-1 and TRBJ2-7; weak D call: TRBD2 (6 bases). The germline V gene encodes CDR1 MGHDK and CDR2 SYGVNS. The CDR3 covers 12 residues. With 6 bases removed from V and 1 base from J, the gap between germline ends came to 7 bases. Here the CDR3 DNA reads TGTGCCAGCAGCGGGGGATCCTACGAGCAGTACTTC. It yields the protein CASSGGSYEQYF.

The V call is TRBV7-8, the J call TRBJ1-5, with TRBD1 as a possible D gene (5 bases). V lost 1 base and J lost 0, with 10 bases in between. Germline V CDR1 and CDR2: SGHVS, FQNEAQ. The CDR3 covers 16 residues. This CDR3 is CASSLESGGSNQPQHF. CDR3 DNA sequence: TGTGCCAGCAGCTTAGAGTCGGGGGGTAGCAATCAGCCCCAGCATTTT.